The 7 T cell receptor beta chains listed next were all sequenced from one sample in a study of T cells in Graves' hyperthyroidism and ophthalmopathy. Regions amplified from RNA transcripts were the TCR beta CDR3 regions. Using the HTBI primer set, a first-round RT-PCR was run on the TCR CDR3. TCRdb re-analysed the multiplex PCR reads in MiXCR, keeping a single row per CDR3 protein. The sample contains 250,000 to 300,000 distinct CDR3 sequences, roughly 13% of which appear only once. The specimen sequenced was blood. Source of these receptors: a woman aged 25 to 39 with Graves' hyperthyroidism that later progressed to Graves' ophthalmopathy.

This clonotype occurred many times. The chain has TRBV5-6 and TRBJ2-5, with 11 bases matching TRBD2. Germline V gives CDR1 SGHDT, CDR2 YYEEEE. V shed 4 bases, J shed 3 bases, and the junction held 14 bases outside the gene matches. The length of the CDR3 is 18 residues. This CDR3 is CASSGGYRRGLAEETQYF. Written as DNA, the CDR3 is TGTGCCAGCAGCGGGGGCTACCGACGGGGACTAGCGGAAGAGACCCAGTACTTC.

This clonotype has only a few counts. The V call is TRBV6-5, the J call TRBJ2-1; D possibly uses TRBD1 or TRBD2 (5 bases each). Germline V gene lookup returns CDR1 MNHEY and CDR2 SVGAGI. The CDR3 length is 15 residues. V gave up 5 bases and J gave up 0 bases, with 11 bases separating them. CDR3 in DNA: TGTGCCAGCAGTACTGAGGGGAGCTCCTACAATGAGCAGTTCTTC. Translated: CASSTEGSSYNEQFF.

This clonotype was detected only a few times. The chain carries TRBV5-5 and TRBJ2-1, with D perhaps matching TRBD1 (5 bases). V shed 3 bases and J shed 8 bases, with 18 bases lying between them. Looked up from germline, CDR1 is SGHKS and CDR2 is YYEKEE (reference sequence). The CDR3 length is 15 residues. Here the CDR3 reads CASSYRQIHPYEQFF. The CDR3 DNA follows: TGTGCCAGCAGCTACCGACAGATTCATCCGTATGAGCAGTTCTTC.

This clonotype was recorded at least ten times. In DNA, the CDR3 is TGTGCCAGCAGTTTCCGGCTCTCTTACAATGAGCAGTTCTTC. Encoded protein: CASSFRLSYNEQFF. The chain employs TRBV28 and TRBJ2-1; D not resolved. V lost 3 bases and J 4 bases, leaving 10 bases between the germline ends. Germline CDR1 is MDHEN and CDR2 is SYDVKM. The length of the CDR3 is 14 residues.

In this sample, this clonotype turned up many times. The J gene is TRBJ2-3, the V gene TRBV10-3; possible D gene TRBD2, 6 bases. The germline V gene has CDR1 ENHRY and CDR2 SYGVKD. The CDR3 has 14 residues. V dropped 7 bases and J dropped 3 bases, with 14 bases sitting between them. The chain's CDR3 is CAINRGVATDTQYF. DNA for the CDR3: TGTGCCATCAATCGCGGGGTCGCTACAGATACGCAGTATTTT.

This clonotype has more than one count but fewer than ten. This chain joins TRBV6-1 and TRBJ1-2, with D tentatively TRBD1 (5 bases). The ends were cut back, 5 bases at V and 2 bases at J, with 24 bases in the middle. The CDR3 loop spans 18 amino acids. Germline lookup yields CDR1 MNHNS and CDR2 SASEGT. CDR3 coding DNA: TGTGCCAGCAGTCGACTAGATAATCCGGGACGGAGAAACTATGGCTACACCTTC. Residues: CASSRLDNPGRRNYGYTF.

The CDR3, as DNA: TGTGCCAGCAGCGTAGTAGGGGAGGGCCAAGATACGCAGTATTTT. Its translation: CASSVVGEGQDTQYF. J is TRBJ2-3 and V is TRBV9, with 7 bases lining up with TRBD2. Germline trimming cut 0 bases from V and 5 bases from J; bases unmatched to any gene: 6. Germline CDR1 is SGDLS and CDR2 is YYNGEE. There are 15 residues in the CDR3.